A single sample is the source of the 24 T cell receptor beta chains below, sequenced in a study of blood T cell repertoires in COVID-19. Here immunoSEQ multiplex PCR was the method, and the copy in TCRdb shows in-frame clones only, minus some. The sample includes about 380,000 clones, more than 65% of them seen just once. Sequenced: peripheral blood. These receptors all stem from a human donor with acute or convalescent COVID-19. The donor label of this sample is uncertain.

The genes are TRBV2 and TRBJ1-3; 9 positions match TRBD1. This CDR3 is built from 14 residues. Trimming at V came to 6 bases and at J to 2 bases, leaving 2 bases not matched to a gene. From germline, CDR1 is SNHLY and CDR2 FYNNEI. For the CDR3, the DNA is TGTGCCAGCAGGGGGGACAGGGCTGGAAACACCATATATTTT. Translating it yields CASRGDRAGNTIYF.

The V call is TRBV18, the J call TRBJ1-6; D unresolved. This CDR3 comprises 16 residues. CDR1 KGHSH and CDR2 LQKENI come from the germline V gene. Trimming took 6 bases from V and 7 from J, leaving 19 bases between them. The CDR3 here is CASSDNSPVINSPLHF. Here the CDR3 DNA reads TGTGCCAGCTCCGACAATAGTCCGGTTATCAATTCACCCCTCCACTTT.

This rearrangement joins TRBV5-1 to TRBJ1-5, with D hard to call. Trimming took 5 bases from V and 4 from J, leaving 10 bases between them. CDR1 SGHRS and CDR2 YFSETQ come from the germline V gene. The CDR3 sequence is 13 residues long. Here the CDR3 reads CASRADINQPQHF. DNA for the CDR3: TGCGCCAGCAGGGCAGACATAAATCAGCCCCAGCATTTT.

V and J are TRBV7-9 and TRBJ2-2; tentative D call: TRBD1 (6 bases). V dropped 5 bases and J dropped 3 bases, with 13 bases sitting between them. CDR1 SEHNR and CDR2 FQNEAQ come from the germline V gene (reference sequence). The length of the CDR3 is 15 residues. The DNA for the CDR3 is TGTGCCAGCAGCGAACTAGGGACATACACCGGGGAGCTGTTTTTT. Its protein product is CASSELGTYTGELFF.

The CDR3 bases are TGTGCCAGTAGATGGGCCCAAAACACTGAAGCTTTCTTT. This sequence encodes CASRWAQNTEAFF. The rearrangement uses TRBV19 and TRBJ1-1; D is ambiguous. Trimming took 6 bases from V and 2 from J, leaving 10 bases between them. The CDR3 is made up of 13 amino acids. Germline V gene lookup returns CDR1 LNHDA and CDR2 SQIVND (reference sequence).

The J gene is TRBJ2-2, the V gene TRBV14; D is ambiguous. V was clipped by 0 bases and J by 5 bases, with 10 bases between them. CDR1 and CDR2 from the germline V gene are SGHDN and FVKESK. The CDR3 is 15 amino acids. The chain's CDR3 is CASSQDLTSTGELFF. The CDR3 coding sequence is TGTGCCAGCAGCCAAGATTTAACATCAACCGGGGAGCTGTTTTTT.

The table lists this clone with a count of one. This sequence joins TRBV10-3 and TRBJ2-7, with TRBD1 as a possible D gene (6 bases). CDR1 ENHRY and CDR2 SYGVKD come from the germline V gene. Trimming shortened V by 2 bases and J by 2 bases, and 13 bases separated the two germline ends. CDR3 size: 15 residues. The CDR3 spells CAISERTAMTYEQYF. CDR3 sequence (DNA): TGTGCCATCAGTGAGAGGACAGCAATGACCTACGAGCAGTACTTC.

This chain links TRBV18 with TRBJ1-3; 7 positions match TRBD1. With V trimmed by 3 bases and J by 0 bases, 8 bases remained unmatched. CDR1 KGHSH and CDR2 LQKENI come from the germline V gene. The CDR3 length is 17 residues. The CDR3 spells CASSPLRQGDSGNTIYF. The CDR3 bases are TGTGCCAGCTCACCCCTTCGACAGGGCGACTCTGGAAACACCATATATTTT.

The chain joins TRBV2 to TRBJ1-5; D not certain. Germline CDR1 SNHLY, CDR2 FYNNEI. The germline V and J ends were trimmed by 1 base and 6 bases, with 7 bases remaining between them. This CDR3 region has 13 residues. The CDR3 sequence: CASSEEHGQPQHF. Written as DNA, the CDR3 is TGTGCCAGCAGTGAAGAGCACGGTCAGCCCCAGCATTTT.

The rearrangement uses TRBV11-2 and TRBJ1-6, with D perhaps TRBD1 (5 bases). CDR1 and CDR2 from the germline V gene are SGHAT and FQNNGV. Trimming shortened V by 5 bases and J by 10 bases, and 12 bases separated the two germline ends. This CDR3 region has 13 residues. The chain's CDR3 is CASSTQGNSPLHF. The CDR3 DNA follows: TGTGCCAGCAGCACCCAGGGAAACTCACCCCTCCACTTT.

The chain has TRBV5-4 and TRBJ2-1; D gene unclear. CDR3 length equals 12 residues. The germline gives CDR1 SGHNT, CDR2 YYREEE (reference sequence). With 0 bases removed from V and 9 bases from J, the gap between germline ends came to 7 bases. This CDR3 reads CASSLVQREQFF. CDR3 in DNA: TGTGCCAGCAGCTTGGTGCAGCGTGAGCAGTTCTTC. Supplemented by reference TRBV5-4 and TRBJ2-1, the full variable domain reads ETGVTQSPTHLIKTRGQQVTLRCSSQSGHNTVSWYQQALGQGPQFIFQYYREEENGRGNFPPRFSGLQFPNYSSELNVNALELDDSALYLCASSLVQREQFFGPGTRLTVL.

The CDR3 loop is CASSSGTGAGQPQHF. The CDR3 coding sequence is TGTGCCAGCAGCTCCGGGACAGGGGCGGGACAGCCCCAGCATTTT. The chain combines TRBV7-9 with TRBJ1-5, with 10 bases fitting TRBD1. V gave up 4 bases and J gave up 7 bases; unmatched junction bases: 7. The V gene's germline CDR1 is SEHNR and CDR2 FQNEAQ (reference sequence). This CDR3 comprises 15 residues. The full variable domain, rest sourced from reference TRBV7-9 and TRBJ1-5, is DTGVSQNPRHKITKRGQNVTFRCDPISEHNRLYWYRQTLGQGPEFLTYFQNEAQLEKSRLLSDRFSAERPKGSFSTLEIQRTEQGDSAMYLCASSSGTGAGQPQHFGDGTRLSIL.

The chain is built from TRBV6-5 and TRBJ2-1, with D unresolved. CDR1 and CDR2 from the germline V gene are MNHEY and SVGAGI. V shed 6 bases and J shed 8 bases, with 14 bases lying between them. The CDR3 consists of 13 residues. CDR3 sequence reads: CASRRFGVDEQFF. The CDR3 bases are TGTGCCAGCAGGAGATTCGGTGTCGATGAGCAGTTCTTC.

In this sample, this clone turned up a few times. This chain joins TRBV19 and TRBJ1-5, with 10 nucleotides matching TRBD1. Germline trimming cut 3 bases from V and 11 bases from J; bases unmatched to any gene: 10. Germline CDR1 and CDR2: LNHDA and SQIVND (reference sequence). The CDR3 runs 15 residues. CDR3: CASSISGQGYSAQHF. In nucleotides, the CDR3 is TGTGCCAGTAGTATCTCGGGACAGGGGTACTCAGCCCAGCATTTT.

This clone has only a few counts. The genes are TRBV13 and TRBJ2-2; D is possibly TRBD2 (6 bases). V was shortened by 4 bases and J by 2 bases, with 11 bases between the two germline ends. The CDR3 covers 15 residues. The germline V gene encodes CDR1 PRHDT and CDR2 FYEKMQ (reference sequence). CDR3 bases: TGTGCCAGCAGCTCGGGACTGCTTAACACCGGGGAGCTGTTTTTT. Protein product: CASSSGLLNTGELFF. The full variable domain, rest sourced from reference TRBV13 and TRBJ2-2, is AAGVIQSPRHLIKEKRETATLKCYPIPRHDTVYWYQQGPGQDPQFLISFYEKMQSDKGSIPDRFSAQQFSDYHSELNMSSLELGDSALYFCASSSGLLNTGELFFGEGSRLTVL.

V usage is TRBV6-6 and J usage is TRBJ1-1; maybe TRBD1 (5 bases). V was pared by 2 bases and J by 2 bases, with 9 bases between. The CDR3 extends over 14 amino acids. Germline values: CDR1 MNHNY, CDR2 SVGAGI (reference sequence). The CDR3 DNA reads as TGTGCCAGCAGTTACGGCAGGGCTAACACTGAAGCTTTCTTT. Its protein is CASSYGRANTEAFF.

The CDR3, as DNA: TGTGCCAGCACCACGGAGGGGGCGGGCTCCTACGAGCAGTACTTC. It is translated as CASTTEGAGSYEQYF. The rearrangement uses TRBV6-6 and TRBJ2-7, with D possibly matching TRBD1 (7 bases). CDR3 length: 15 amino acids. Between the trimmed V and J ends, which lost 7 bases and 0 bases, there was a span of 16 bases. CDR1 is MNHNY and CDR2 is SVGAGI in the germline V gene (reference sequence).

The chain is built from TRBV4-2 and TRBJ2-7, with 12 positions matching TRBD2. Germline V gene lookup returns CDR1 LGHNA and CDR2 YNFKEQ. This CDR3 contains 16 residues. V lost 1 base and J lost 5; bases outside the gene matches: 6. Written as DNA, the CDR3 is TGTGCCAGCAGCCAAGTTTCTAGCGGGGGGGAAGACGAGCAGTACTTC. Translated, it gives CASSQVSSGGEDEQYF.

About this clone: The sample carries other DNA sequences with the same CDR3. CDR3 residues: CASSFGQNYGYTF. CDR3 bases: TGTGCCAGCAGTTTCGGACAGAACTATGGCTACACCTTC. The gene calls are TRBV12-3 or TRBV12-4 and TRBJ1-2, with TRBD1 as a possible D gene (6 bases). Trimming shortened V by 3 bases and J by 2 bases, and 7 bases separated the two germline ends. The CDR3 is 13 amino acids.

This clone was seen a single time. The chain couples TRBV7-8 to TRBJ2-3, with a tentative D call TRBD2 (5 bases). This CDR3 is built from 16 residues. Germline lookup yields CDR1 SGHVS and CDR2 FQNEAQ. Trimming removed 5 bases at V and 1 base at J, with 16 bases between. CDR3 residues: CASSPGLAEGTDTQYF. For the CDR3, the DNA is TGTGCCAGCAGCCCTGGGCTAGCAGAAGGCACAGATACGCAGTATTTT.

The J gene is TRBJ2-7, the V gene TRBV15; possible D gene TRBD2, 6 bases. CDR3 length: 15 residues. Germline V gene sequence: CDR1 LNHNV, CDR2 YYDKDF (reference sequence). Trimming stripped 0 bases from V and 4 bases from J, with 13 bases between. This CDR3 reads CATSRESGSSYEQYF. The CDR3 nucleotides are TGTGCCACCAGCAGAGAATCCGGGAGCTCTTACGAGCAGTACTTC.

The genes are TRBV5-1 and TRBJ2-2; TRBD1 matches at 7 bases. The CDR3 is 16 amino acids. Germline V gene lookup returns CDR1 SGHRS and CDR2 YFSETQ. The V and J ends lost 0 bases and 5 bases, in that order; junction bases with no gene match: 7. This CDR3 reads CASSLAINRGTGELFF. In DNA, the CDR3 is TGCGCCAGCAGCTTGGCCATAAACAGGGGAACCGGGGAGCTGTTTTTT.

CDR3 DNA sequence: TGTGCCAGCAGAACTACAATGACAGGGGGCACTGAAGCTTTCTTT. Translating gives CASRTTMTGGTEAFF. This chain joins TRBV7-9 and TRBJ1-1; 9 bases are a match to TRBD1. V dropped 6 bases and J dropped 4; count of bases not matched to a gene: 9. Per the germline V gene, CDR1 is SEHNR and CDR2 is FQNEAQ (reference sequence). This CDR3 region has 15 residues.

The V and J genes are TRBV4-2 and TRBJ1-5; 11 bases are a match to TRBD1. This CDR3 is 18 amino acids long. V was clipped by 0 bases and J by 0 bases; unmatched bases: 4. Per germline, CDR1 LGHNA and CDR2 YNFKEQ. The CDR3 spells CASSQEGQGAHSNQPQHF. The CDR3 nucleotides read TGTGCCAGCAGCCAAGAAGGACAGGGGGCGCATAGCAATCAGCCCCAGCATTTT.